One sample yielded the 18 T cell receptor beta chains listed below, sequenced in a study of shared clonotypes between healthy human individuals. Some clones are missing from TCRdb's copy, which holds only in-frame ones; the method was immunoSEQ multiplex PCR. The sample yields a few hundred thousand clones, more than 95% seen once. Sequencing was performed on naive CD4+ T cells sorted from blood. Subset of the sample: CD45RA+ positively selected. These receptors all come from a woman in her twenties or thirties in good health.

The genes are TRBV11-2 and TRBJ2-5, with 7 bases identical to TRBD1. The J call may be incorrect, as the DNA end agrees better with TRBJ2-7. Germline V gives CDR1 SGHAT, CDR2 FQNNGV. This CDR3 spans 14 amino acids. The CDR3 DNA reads TGTGCCAGCAGCCTAGCCCGGGACAGCTACGAGCAGTACTTC. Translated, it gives CASSLARDSYEQYF.

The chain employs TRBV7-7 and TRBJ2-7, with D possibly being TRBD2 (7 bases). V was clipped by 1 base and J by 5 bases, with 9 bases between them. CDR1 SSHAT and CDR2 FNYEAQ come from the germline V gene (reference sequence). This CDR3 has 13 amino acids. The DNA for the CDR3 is TGTGCCAGCAGCTTAGGAGGGGGGGACGAGCAGTACTTC. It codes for CASSLGGGDEQYF.

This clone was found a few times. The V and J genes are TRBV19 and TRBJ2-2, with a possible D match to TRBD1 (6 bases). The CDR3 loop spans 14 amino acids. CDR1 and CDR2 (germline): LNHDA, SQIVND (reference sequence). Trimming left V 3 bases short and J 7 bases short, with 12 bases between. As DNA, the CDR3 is TGTGCCAGTAGTATTATGGGGGCGGACGGGGAGCTGTTTTTT. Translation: CASSIMGADGELFF.

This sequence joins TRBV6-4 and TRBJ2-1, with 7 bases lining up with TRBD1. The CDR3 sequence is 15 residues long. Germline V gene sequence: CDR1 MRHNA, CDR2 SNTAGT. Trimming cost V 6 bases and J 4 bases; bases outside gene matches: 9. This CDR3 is CASSPGTALYNEQFF. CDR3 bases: TGTGCCAGCAGCCCCGGGACAGCCCTTTACAATGAGCAGTTCTTC.

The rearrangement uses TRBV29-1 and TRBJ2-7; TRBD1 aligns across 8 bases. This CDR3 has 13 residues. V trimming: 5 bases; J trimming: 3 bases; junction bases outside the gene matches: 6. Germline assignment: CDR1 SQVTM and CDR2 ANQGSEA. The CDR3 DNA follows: TGCAGCGTTCTGAGACAGGGGAACTACGAGCAGTACTTC. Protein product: CSVLRQGNYEQYF.

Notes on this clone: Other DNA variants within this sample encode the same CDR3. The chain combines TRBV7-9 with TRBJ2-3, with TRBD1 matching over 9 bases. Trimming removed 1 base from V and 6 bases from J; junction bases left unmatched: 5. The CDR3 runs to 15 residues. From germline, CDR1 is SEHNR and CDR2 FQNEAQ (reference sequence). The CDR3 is CASSLDLGQGDTQYF. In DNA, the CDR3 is TGTGCCAGCAGCTTAGACCTAGGACAGGGGGATACGCAGTATTTT.

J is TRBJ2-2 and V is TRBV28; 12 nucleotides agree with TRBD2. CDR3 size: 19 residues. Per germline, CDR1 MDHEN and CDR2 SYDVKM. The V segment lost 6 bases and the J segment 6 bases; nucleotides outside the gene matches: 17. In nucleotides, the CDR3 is TGTGCCAGCAGGCCTCCGCCGACTAGCGGGAGTTATCTAGCCGGGGAGCTGTTTTTT. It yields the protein CASRPPPTSGSYLAGELFF.

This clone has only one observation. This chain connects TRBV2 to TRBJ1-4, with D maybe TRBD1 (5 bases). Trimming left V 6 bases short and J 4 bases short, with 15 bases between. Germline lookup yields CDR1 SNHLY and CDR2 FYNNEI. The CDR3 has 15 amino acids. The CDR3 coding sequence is TGTGCCAGCAGAAAATCCGGGACGGTTAATGAAAAACTGTTTTTT. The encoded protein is CASRKSGTVNEKLFF.

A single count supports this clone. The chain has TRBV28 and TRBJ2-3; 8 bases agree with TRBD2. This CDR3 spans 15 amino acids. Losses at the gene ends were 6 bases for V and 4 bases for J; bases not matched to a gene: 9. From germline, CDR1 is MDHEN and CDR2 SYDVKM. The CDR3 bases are TGTGCCAGCAGCAGTAAGCGGGGGTGGGCAGATACGCAGTATTTT. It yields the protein CASSSKRGWADTQYF.

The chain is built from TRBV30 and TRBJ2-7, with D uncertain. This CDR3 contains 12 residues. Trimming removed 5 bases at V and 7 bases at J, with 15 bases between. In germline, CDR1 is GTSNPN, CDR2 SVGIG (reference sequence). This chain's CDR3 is CAWVVSTLEQYF. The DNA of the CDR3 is TGTGCCTGGGTGGTCTCCACACTTGAGCAGTACTTC.

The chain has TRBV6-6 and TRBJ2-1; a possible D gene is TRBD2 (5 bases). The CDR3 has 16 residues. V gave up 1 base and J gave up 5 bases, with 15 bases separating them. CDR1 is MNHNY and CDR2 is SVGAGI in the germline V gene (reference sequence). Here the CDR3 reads CASSYWSGSFNNEQFF. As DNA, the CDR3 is TGTGCCAGCAGTTACTGGTCGGGGAGTTTCAACAATGAGCAGTTCTTC.

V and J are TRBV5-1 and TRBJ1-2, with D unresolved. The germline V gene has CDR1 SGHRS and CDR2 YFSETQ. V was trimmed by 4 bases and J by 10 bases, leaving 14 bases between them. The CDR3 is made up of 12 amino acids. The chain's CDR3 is CASSQDPGDYTF. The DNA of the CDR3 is TGCGCCAGCAGCCAGGACCCCGGAGACTACACCTTC.

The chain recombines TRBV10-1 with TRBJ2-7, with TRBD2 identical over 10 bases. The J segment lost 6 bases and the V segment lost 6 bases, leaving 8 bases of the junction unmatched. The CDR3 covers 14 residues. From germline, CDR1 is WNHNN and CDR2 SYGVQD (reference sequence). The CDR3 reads CASRALAGVGEQYF. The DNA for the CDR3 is TGCGCCAGCAGGGCTCTAGCGGGAGTTGGCGAGCAGTACTTC.

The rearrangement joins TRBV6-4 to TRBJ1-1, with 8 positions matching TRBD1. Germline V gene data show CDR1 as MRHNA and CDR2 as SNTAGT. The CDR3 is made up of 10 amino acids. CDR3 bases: TGTCAAAGACAGGGGACTGAAGCTTTCTTT. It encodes CQRQGTEAFF.

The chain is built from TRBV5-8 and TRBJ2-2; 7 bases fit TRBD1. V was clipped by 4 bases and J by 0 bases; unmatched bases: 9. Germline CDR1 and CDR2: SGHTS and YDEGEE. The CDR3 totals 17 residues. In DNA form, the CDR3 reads TGTGCCAGCAGCCCGGGACGGGACAGCTCGAACACCGGGGAGCTGTTTTTT. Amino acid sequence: CASSPGRDSSNTGELFF. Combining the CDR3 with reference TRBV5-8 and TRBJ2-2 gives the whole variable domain EAGVTQSPTHLIKTRGQQATLRCSPISGHTSVYWYQQALGLGLQFLLWYDEGEERNRGNFPPRFSGRQFPNYSSELNVNALELEDSALYLCASSPGRDSSNTGELFFGEGSRLTVL.

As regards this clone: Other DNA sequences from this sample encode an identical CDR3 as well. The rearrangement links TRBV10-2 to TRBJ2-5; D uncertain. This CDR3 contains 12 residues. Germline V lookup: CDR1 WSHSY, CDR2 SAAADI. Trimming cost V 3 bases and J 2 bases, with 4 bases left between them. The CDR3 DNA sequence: TGCGCCAGCAGTGAACAGCAAGAGACCCAGTACTTC. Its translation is CASSEQQETQYF.

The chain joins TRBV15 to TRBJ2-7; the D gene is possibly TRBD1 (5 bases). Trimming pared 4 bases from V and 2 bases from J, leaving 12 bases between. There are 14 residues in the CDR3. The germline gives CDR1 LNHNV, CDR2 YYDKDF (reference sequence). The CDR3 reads CATSTSDTTYEQYF. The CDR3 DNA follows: TGTGCCACCAGCACCTCGGACACGACCTACGAGCAGTACTTC.

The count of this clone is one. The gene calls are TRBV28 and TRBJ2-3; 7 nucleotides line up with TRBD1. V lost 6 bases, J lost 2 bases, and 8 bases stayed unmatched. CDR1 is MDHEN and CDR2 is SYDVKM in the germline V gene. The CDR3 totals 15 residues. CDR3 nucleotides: TGTGCCAGCAGAACCGGGACAGCGAACACAGATACGCAGTATTTT. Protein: CASRTGTANTDTQYF.